This T cell receptor beta chain is drawn from a study of T cell repertoires in cytomegalovirus infection. Study-level information: Both CMV infection and a matching HLA type were indicated by public TCR beta signatures.

TCRdb analysed the reads with MiXCR anew, one entry per CDR3 protein. Of approximately 490,000 distinct CDR3 sequences in the sample, approximately 11% are singletons; the top ten hold 10% to 13%. CDR3 length: 15 residues. V lost 3 bases, J lost 1 base, and 11 bases lay in between. From germline, CDR1 is SGHNT and CDR2 YENEEA. This clonotype was counted at least ten times. The source material was PBMCs. The sequence was collected from a human donor in good health (CMV status not recorded). Some clones in this sample may be carry-over from other donors' samples. The chain employs TRBV11-3 and TRBJ2-3, with TRBD2 as a possible D gene (6 bases). CDR3 in amino acids: CASSFSPGGTDTQYF. The CDR3 DNA follows: TGTGCCAGCAGCTTTTCCCCGGGAGGCACAGATACGCAGTATTTT.